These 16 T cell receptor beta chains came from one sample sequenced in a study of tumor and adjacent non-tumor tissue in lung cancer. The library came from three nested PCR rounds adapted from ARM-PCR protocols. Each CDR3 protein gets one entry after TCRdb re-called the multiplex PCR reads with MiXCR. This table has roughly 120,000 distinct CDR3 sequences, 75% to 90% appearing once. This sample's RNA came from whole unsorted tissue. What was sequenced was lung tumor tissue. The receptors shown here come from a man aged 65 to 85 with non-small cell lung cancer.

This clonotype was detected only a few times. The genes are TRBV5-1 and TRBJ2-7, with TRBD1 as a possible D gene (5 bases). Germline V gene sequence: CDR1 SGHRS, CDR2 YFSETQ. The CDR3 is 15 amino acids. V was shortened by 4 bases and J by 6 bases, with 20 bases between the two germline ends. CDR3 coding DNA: TGCGCCAGCAGCCTGGGGCAGGGAATTGCTTTCGAGCAGTACTTC. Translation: CASSLGQGIAFEQYF.

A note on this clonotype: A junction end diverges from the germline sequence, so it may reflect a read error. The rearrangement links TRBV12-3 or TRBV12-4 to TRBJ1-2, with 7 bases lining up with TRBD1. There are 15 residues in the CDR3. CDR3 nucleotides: TGTGTCAGCGATTTATTGACAGGGTTAGGCTATGGCTACACCTTC. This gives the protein CVSDLLTGLGYGYTF.

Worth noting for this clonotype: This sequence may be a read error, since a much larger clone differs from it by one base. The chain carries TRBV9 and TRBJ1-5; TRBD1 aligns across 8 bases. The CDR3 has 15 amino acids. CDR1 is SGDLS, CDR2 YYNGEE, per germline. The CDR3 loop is CVSSVGQGHNQPQHF. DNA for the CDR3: TGTGTCAGCAGCGTAGGACAGGGTCACAATCAGCCCCAGCATTTT.

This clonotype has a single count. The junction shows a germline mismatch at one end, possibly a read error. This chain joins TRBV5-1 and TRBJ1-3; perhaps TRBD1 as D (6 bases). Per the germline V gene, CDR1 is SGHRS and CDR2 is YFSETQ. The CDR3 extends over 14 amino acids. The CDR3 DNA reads TGCACCAGCAGCTCGGGACATGGGACGCACACCATATATTTT. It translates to CTSSSGHGTHTIYF.

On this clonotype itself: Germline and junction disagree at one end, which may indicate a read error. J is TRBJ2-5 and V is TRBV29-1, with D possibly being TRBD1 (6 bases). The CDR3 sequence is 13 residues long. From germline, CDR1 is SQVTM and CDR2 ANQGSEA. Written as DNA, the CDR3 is TGCAGCCTGGCCGACAGGTTCCAAGAGACTCAATATTTC. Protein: CSLADRFQETQYF.

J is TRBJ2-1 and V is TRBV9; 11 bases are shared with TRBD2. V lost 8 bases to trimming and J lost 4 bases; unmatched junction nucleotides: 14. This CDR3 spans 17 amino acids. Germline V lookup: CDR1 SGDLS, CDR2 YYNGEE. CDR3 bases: TGTGCCAGAAGTGTAGGAGGGGGGACTAGCGGATACAATGAGCAGTTCTTC. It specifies CARSVGGGTSGYNEQFF.

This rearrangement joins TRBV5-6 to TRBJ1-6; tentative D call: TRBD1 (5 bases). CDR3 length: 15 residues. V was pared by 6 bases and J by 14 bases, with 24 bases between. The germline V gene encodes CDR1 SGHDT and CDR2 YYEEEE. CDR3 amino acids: CASNPVTAGGSSLHF. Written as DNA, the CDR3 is TGTGCCAGCAACCCGGTGACAGCGGGGGGATCATCCCTCCACTTT.

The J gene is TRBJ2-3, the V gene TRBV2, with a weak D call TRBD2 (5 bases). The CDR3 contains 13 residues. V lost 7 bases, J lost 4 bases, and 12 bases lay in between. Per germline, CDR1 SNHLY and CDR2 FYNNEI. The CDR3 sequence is CASMWESADTQYF. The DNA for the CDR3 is TGTGCCAGCATGTGGGAGTCCGCAGATACGCAGTATTTT.

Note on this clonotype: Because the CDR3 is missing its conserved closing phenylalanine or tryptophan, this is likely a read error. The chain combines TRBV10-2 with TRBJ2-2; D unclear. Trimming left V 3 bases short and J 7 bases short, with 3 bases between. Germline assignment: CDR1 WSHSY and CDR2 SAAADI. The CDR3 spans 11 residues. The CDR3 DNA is TGCGCCAGCAGTGACAGCGGGGAGCTGTTTGTT. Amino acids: CASSDSGELFV.

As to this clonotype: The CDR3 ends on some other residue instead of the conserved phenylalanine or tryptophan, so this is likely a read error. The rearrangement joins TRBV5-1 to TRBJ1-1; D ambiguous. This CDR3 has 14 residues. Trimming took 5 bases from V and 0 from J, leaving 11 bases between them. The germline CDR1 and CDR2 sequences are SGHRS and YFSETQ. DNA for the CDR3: TGCGCCAGCAGAATCGACATACTGAACACTGAAGCTTTCCTT. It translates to CASRIDILNTEAFL.

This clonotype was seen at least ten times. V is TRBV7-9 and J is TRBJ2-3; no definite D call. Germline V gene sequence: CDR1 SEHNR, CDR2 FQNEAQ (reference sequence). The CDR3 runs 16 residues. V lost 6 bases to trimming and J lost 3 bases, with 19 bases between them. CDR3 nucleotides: TGTGCCAGCAGTTACTCAGGCCTCCTTGTTACAGATACGCAGTATTTT. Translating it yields CASSYSGLLVTDTQYF.

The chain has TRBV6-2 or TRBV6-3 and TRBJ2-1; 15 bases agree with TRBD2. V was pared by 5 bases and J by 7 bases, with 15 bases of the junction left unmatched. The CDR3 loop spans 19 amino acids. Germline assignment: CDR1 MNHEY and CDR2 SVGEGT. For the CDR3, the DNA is TGTGCCAGCAGTCACGCCAGGACTAGCGGGAGGGCCTTGCGGAATGAGCAGTTCTTC. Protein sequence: CASSHARTSGRALRNEQFF.

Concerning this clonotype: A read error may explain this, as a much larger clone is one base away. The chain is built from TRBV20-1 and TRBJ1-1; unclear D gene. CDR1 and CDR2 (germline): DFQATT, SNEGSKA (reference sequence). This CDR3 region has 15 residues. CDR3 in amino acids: CSARDKQTTNTKAFF. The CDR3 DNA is TGCAGTGCTAGAGATAAACAGACTACGAACACTAAAGCTTTCTTT.

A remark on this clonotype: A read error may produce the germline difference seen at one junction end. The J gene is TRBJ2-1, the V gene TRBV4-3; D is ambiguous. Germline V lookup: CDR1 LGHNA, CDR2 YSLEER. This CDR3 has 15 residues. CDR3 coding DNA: TGCTCCAGCAGCCAAGATTTATGGGCTGGGAATGAGCAGTTCTTC. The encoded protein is CSSSQDLWAGNEQFF.

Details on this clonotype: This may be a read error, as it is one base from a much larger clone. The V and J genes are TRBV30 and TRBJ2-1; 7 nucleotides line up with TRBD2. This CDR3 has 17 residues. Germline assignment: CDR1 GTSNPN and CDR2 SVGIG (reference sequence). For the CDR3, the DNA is TGTGCCTGTAGTGGCGGGAGCGGGCGTAGCTCCTACAATGAGCAGTTCTTC. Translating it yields CACSGGSGRSSYNEQFF.

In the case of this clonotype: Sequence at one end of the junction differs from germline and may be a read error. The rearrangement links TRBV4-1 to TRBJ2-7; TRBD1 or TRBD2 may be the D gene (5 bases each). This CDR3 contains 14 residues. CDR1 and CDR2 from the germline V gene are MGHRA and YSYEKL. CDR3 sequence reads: CPSSLRDGNYGQYF. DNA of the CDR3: TGCCCCAGCAGTCTCCGGGACGGGAACTACGGGCAGTACTTC.